These T cell receptor beta chains were read from a single sample in a study of blood T cell repertoires in COVID-19. TCRdb keeps only in-frame clones here, not all; method: immunoSEQ multiplex PCR. The table has roughly 200,000 clones, 75% to 90% seen once. The sequenced sample consisted of peripheral blood. Source of these receptors: a woman aged 80 or over with COVID-19, enrolled during active disease. Both conserved end residues are part of each CDR3. D genes are given only for firm matches. Size tells how often a clone was seen (once, few, many) or the class of an expanded clone, and some rows leave it out.

- TRBJ1-3 15 - TRBV6-5 TGTGCCAGCAGTTTAGATCTCGGAGGGGGAAACACCATATATTTT CASSLDLGGGNTIYF
- TRBJ1-2 15 - TRBV7-9 TGTGCCAGCAGCCCCGACCGCCTCAGGGACTATGGCTACACCTTC CASSPDRLRDYGYTF
- TRBJ1-1 14 - TRBV28 TGTGCCAGCAGAACCCCCCGCGGGTCGGCTGAAGCTTTCTTT CASRTPRGSAEAFF
- TRBJ2-5 14 - TRBV7-7 TGTGCTAGCAGCCAGGTGGGGCTCAGGGAGACCCAGTACTTC CASSQVGLRETQYF
TRBD1 TRBJ2-7 16 - TRBV7-9 TGTGCCAGCAGCTTAGGAAACCCACAGGGGGCAGATGAGCAGTACTTC CASSLGNPQGADEQYF
- TRBJ1-1 13 - TRBV6-1 TGTGCCAGCAGTGAAACGACACTCCTTGAAGCTTTCTTT CASSETTLLEAFF
- TRBJ1-2 13 - TRBV6-5 TGTGCCAGCAGTTTTGGGGGGTACTATGGCTACACCTTC CASSFGGYYGYTF
TRBD1 TRBJ1-3 17 few TRBV28 TGTGCCAGCAGTCCACAGGGGAAGATTCTCTCTGGAAACACCATATATTTT CASSPQGKILSGNTIYF
TRBD2 TRBJ2-1 16 - TRBV2 TGTGCCAGCACATTGGGACTAGCGGGAGGGGACAATGAGCAGTTCTTC CASTLGLAGGDNEQFF
- TRBJ2-1 14 - TRBV18 TGTGCCAGCTCACCCGGGGGTGTGAAGGGTGAGCAGTTCTTC CASSPGGVKGEQFF
TRBD1 TRBJ1-2 13 - TRBV19 TGTGCCAGTAGTCCTCTGGACAGGACGGGCCACACCTTC CASSPLDRTGHTF
TRBD2 TRBJ2-3 17 - TRBV3-1/TRBV3-2 TGTGCCAGCAGCCACCTTGGACTAGCGGGGCGCACAGATACGCAGTATTTT CASSHLGLAGRTDTQYF
TRBD1 TRBJ2-7 18 - TRBV5-1 TGCGCCAGCAGCTTGGCAACAGGGGGCACTTTCAACTCCTACGAGCAGTACTTC CASSLATGGTFNSYEQYF
- TRBJ2-5 14 - TRBV5-1 TGCGCCAGCAGCTCGCTCCTGACACGAGAGACCCAGTACTTC CASSSLLTRETQYF
TRBD1 TRBJ1-1 15 - TRBV19 TGTGCCAGTAGTAAGGAGGGGGCTCTGAACACTGAAGCTTTCTTT CASSKEGALNTEAFF
- TRBJ2-5 13 - TRBV7-2 TGTGCCAGCAGCTTATCTATTACGGAGACCCAGTACTTC CASSLSITETQYF
TRBD1 TRBJ1-4 13 once TRBV18 TGTGCCAGCTCCACTGGGACAGAGGAAAAACTGTTTTTT CASSTGTEEKLFF
- TRBJ2-2 13 - TRBV7-9 TGTGCCAGCAGCCCCACAGAGATCGGGGAGCTGTTTTTT CASSPTEIGELFF
TRBD1 TRBJ1-2 13 - TRBV12-3/TRBV12-4 TGTGCCAGCATACCCGACAGGGGTGGTGGCTACACCTTC CASIPDRGGGYTF
- TRBJ2-1 15 - TRBV19 TGTGCCAGTTCAAGTGCAACGCGCTCCTACAATGAGCAGTTCTTC CASSSATRSYNEQFF
TRBD1 TRBJ1-1 14 few TRBV30 TGTGCCTGGAGTGGTGGACAGGGGGCGTCGGTAGCTTTCTTT CAWSGGQGASVAFF
- TRBJ1-6 12 few TRBV3-1/TRBV3-2 TGTGCCAGCAGCCATGGAGATTCACCCCTCCACTTT CASSHGDSPLHF
- TRBJ2-7 13 - TRBV7-8 TGTGCCAGCAGCTTTTGCCAAGCGTGCGAGCAGTACTTC CASSFCQACEQYF
- TRBJ2-7 13 - TRBV28 TGTGCCAGCAGTTTGGGAGAGCTCTACGAGCAGTACTTC CASSLGELYEQYF
TRBD1 TRBJ1-5 16 few TRBV15 TGTGCCACCAGCACTTCGGACAGGGGCGGAGGGCAGCCCCAGCATTTT CATSTSDRGGGQPQHF
TRBD2 TRBJ2-1 16 - TRBV19 TGTGCCAGTAGGGGGATAGCGGGCGGCTCCTACAATGAGCAGTTCTTC CASRGIAGGSYNEQFF
- TRBJ2-2 14 - TRBV6-5 TGTGCCAGCAAATTTAGCGGTGGGTCCGGGGAGCTGTTTTTT CASKFSGGSGELFF
TRBD1 TRBJ1-5 14 - TRBV27 TGTGCCAGCAGTATAGACAGGGGGACTCAGCCCCAGCATTTT CASSIDRGTQPQHF
- TRBJ2-5 13 - TRBV9 TGTGCCAGCAGCGTTGCCAGTTTAGAGACCCAGTACTTC CASSVASLETQYF
- TRBJ2-2 14 - TRBV9 TGTGCCAGCAGCGTAGCCCCCGAGGGCGGGGAGCTGTTTTTT CASSVAPEGGELFF
- TRBJ1-2 12 - TRBV5-6 TGTGCCAGCAGCTTGGTCTTGCGTGGCTACACCTTC CASSLVLRGYTF
TRBD1 TRBJ1-1 15 - TRBV4-1 TGCGCCAGCAGCCAAACCGGGACAGGCAAACTTGAAGCTTTCTTT CASSQTGTGKLEAFF
- TRBJ1-5 17 - TRBV5-4 TGTGCCAGCAGCTTGAACTGGGGCCCAAATAGCAATCAGCCCCAGCATTTT CASSLNWGPNSNQPQHF
- TRBJ1-3 15 - TRBV30 TGTGCCTGGAGAGACACTAGAGGGCCAGGAAACACCATATATTTT CAWRDTRGPGNTIYF
TRBD1 TRBJ2-7 14 - TRBV29-1 TGCAGCGTGGGGGGACAGGGGAGGGGAGGCGAGCAGTACTTC CSVGGQGRGGEQYF
- TRBJ1-2 12 - TRBV3-1/TRBV3-2 TGTGCCAGCAGCCAAGATCAATATGGCTACACCTTC CASSQDQYGYTF
TRBD2 TRBJ2-5 15 - TRBV7-9 TGTGCCAGCAGGCATAAGGGACTAGCGGGAGAGACCCAGTACTTC CASRHKGLAGETQYF
- TRBJ2-5 14 - TRBV18 TGTGCCAGCTCACCAACGTCGGGGAGAGAGACCCAGTACTTC CASSPTSGRETQYF
- TRBJ2-6 16 - TRBV5-1 TGCGCCAGCAGCTCCTATTCAGGGACTGGGGCCAACGTCCTGACTTTC CASSSYSGTGANVLTF
TRBD1 TRBJ1-2 15 once TRBV25-1 TGTGCCAGCAGTGCGGCGGGTGACAGGGGGAATGGCTACACCTTC CASSAAGDRGNGYTF
- TRBJ2-4 19 - TRBV7-3 TGTGCCAGCAGCCTCAAACCGCCGGGACATGAGATAGCCAAAAACATTCAGTACTTC CASSLKPPGHEIAKNIQYF
- TRBJ1-4 15 - TRBV18 TGTGCCAGCTCACAGGGGCAAGGTATTAATGAAAAACTGTTTTTT CASSQGQGINEKLFF